This T cell receptor (beta chain) was retrieved from a study of shared clonotypes between healthy human individuals. Overall study context: Each donor's CD8 memory used one plate, CD8 naive two, each CD4 subset three. The study, taken as a whole, reports: For naive CD4 cells, around 5% of clonotypes were shared across a few donors.

On this clone: Its target is not known.

Using immunoSEQ multiplex PCR, the repertoire was profiled, and TCRdb retains in-frame clones only, with some absent. The sample has a few million clones, around nine tenths seen once. Trimming cost V 5 bases and J 4 bases; bases outside gene matches: 6. Germline V gives CDR1 MGHRA, CDR2 YSYEKL. The CDR3 has 17 amino acids. The genes are TRBV4-1 and TRBJ2-2, with 14 bases matching TRBD2. This receptor was obtained from a man aged 18 to 30 in good health. Sequenced input: naive CD4+ T cells sorted from blood. The subset is: CD45RA+ positively selected. DNA of the CDR3: TGCGCCAGCAGCTCGGGACTAGCGGGAGCGGGCACCGGGGAGCTGTTTTTT. Protein sequence: CASSSGLAGAGTGELFF.